This TCR beta chain was sequenced for a study of blood T cell repertoires in COVID-19. Study overall: Sources were T cells, B-cell-depleted T cells, or PBMCs; the material itself was cDNA or gDNA.

In the original analysis: Reference gene primer amplification gave nucleated cell count estimates. Here immunoSEQ multiplex PCR was the method, and the copy in TCRdb shows in-frame clones only, minus some. V and J calls and clone size come straight from that table; D and trimming were deduced from the DNA. The sample lists 150,000 or so clones; 80% to 90% were seen once. The germline V gene encodes CDR1 SGHRS and CDR2 YFSETQ. The J segment lost 12 bases and the V segment lost 4 bases, leaving 16 bases of the junction unmatched. The CDR3 length is 15 residues. Material: peripheral blood. The source of this sequence is a man at least 80 years old with acute or convalescent COVID-19. J is TRBJ2-1 and V is TRBV5-1; 7 bases are shared with TRBD1. The CDR3 is CASSRQGEKGMGQFF. CDR3 coding DNA: TGCGCCAGCAGCCGACAGGGAGAGAAGGGTATGGGGCAGTTCTTC.